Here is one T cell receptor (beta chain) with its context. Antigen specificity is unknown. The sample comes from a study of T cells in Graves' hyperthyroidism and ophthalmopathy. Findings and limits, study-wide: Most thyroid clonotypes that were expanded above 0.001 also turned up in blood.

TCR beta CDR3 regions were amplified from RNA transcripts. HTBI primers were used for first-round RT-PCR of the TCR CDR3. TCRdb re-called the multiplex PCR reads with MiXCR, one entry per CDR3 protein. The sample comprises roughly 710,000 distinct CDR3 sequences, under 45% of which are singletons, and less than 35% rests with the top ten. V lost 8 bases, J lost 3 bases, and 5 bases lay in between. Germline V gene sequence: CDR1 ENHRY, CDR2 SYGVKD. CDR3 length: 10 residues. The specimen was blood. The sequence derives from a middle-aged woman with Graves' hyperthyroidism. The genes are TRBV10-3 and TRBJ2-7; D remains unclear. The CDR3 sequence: CAIGDYEQYF. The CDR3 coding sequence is TGTGCCATCGGAGACTACGAGCAGTACTTC.